Presented here are 15 T cell receptor beta chains from one specimen sequenced in a study of blood T cell repertoires in COVID-19. The repertoire was sequenced with immunoSEQ multiplex PCR; TCRdb's copy has only in-frame clones and lacks some. Of 40,000 to 50,000 clones detected, approximately 90% appear once; the ten largest clones hold 8.5% to 10%. Sequenced input: peripheral blood. The receptors were gathered from a man aged 25 to 40 with active or convalescent COVID-19.

The sample holds one count of this clone. This chain connects TRBV19 to TRBJ1-4; D is perhaps TRBD1 (6 bases). The CDR3 contains 14 residues. Germline CDR1 is LNHDA and CDR2 is SQIVND (reference sequence). V was cut by 7 bases and J by 8 bases, with 17 bases left in between. The CDR3 DNA reads as TGTGCCAGTAAAATGACAGGCTTAACCGAAAAACTGTTTTTT. Translated, it gives CASKMTGLTEKLFF. The full variable domain, in which reference TRBV19 and TRBJ1-4 provide the parts outside the CDR3, is DGGITQSPKYLFRKEGQNVTLSCEQNLNHDAMYWYRQDPGQGLRLIYYSQIVNDFQKGDIAEGYSVSREKKESFPLTVTSAQKNPTAFYLCASKMTGLTEKLFFGSGTQLSVL.

In this sample, this clone turned up a few times. The genes are TRBV28 and TRBJ2-5; 7 bases fit TRBD2. The CDR3 covers 17 residues. The ends lost 6 bases at V and 0 bases at J; junction bases unmatched: 13. Germline CDR1 is MDHEN and CDR2 is SYDVKM. CDR3 loop: CASSPTVYSGYQETQYF. The CDR3 DNA reads as TGTGCCAGCAGCCCCACCGTTTATAGCGGGTACCAAGAGACCCAGTACTTC.

The genes are TRBV4-1 and TRBJ1-6, with D possibly matching TRBD1 (6 bases). The CDR3 spans 16 residues. The ends were cut back, 3 bases at V and 7 bases at J, with 16 bases in the middle. Germline V lookup: CDR1 MGHRA, CDR2 YSYEKL. CDR3 sequence: CASSQGAGGVNSPLHF. CDR3 DNA: TGCGCCAGCAGCCAGGGGGCTGGGGGCGTCAATTCACCCCTCCACTTT.

The chain combines TRBV10-1 with TRBJ1-3; 10 bases are shared with TRBD1. The CDR3 sequence is 17 residues long. Per the germline V gene, CDR1 is WNHNN and CDR2 is SYGVQD (reference sequence). The trim removed 5 bases at V and 1 base at J, leaving 8 bases unmatched. The DNA for the CDR3 is TGCGCCAGCAGTCACAAAGGGGACAGGGGTTCTGGAAACACCATATATTTT. The encoded protein is CASSHKGDRGSGNTIYF.

CDR3 amino acids: CASSSYGNEQFF. For the CDR3, the DNA is TGTGCCAGCAGCTCTTACGGCAATGAGCAGTTCTTC. J is TRBJ2-1 and V is TRBV7-2; no clear D. Looked up from germline, CDR1 is SGHTA and CDR2 is FQGNSA. This CDR3 is 12 amino acids long. V was shortened by 4 bases and J by 6 bases, with 7 bases between the two germline ends.

The rearrangement uses TRBV6-5 and TRBJ2-3; 9 positions match TRBD2. CDR1 is MNHEY and CDR2 is SVGAGI in the germline V gene. The CDR3 is 15 amino acids. The J segment lost 6 bases and the V segment lost 2 bases, leaving 6 bases of the junction unmatched. CDR3 coding DNA: TGTGCCAGCAGTTACCGGGGGACTAGCAGGGATACGCAGTATTTT. Translation gives CASSYRGTSRDTQYF.

This clone was picked up one time. This chain links TRBV6-5 with TRBJ1-6; D is possibly TRBD1 (5 bases). The CDR3 spans 15 residues. The germline V gene encodes CDR1 MNHEY and CDR2 SVGAGI. The germline V and J ends were trimmed by 5 bases and 7 bases, with 15 bases remaining between them. CDR3 nucleotide sequence: TGTGCCAGCAGTCCTACGGCAGGGAGGAATTCACCCCTCCACTTT. Its protein is CASSPTAGRNSPLHF.

CDR3 DNA: TGTGCCAGCAGCCCTAGTTACGAGCAGTTCTTC. This sequence encodes CASSPSYEQFF. The rearrangement joins TRBV7-9 to TRBJ2-1; D gene ambiguous. The V end was cut by 5 bases, the J end by 10 bases, with 9 bases between. The germline CDR1 and CDR2 sequences are SEHNR and FQNEAQ (reference sequence). This CDR3 region has 11 residues.

V is TRBV9 and J is TRBJ2-1, with D hard to call. Germline CDR1 is SGDLS and CDR2 is YYNGEE. The CDR3 consists of 14 residues. V lost 3 bases, J lost 0 bases, and 7 bases lay in between. The CDR3 is CASSATISYNEQFF. CDR3 DNA sequence: TGTGCCAGCAGCGCCACTATCTCCTACAATGAGCAGTTCTTC.

This chain joins TRBV18 and TRBJ1-1; no reliable D call. Germline CDR1 reads KGHSH; CDR2 reads LQKENI. This CDR3 is 14 amino acids long. Trimming shortened V by 2 bases and J by 1 base, and 8 bases separated the two germline ends. The CDR3 DNA sequence: TGTGCCAGCTCACCATCCGGTGCGAACACTGAAGCTTTCTTT. Its protein product is CASSPSGANTEAFF.

This clone was counted between two and nine times. The gene calls are TRBV6-6 and TRBJ1-5, with TRBD1 matching over 7 bases. Germline loops: CDR1 MNHNY, CDR2 SVGAGI (reference sequence). CDR3 length equals 18 residues. Trimming removed 5 bases from V and 5 bases from J; junction bases left unmatched: 18. CDR3: CASSPNWTGPEADQPQHF. CDR3 in DNA: TGTGCCAGCAGTCCAAACTGGACAGGACCCGAGGCGGATCAGCCCCAGCATTTT.

This clone was recorded once. The chain combines TRBV4-1 with TRBJ1-2; 9 positions match TRBD1. Trimming cost V 0 bases and J 7 bases; bases outside gene matches: 3. The germline V gene has CDR1 MGHRA and CDR2 YSYEKL. The CDR3 spans 14 residues. The CDR3 DNA reads as TGCGCCAGCAGCCAAGATACAGGGGGCTCTGGCTACACCTTC. It translates to CASSQDTGGSGYTF.

The V gene is TRBV23-1, the J gene TRBJ2-1; 9 positions match TRBD1. TRBV23-1 counts as an open reading frame of uncertain function. Trimming removed 2 bases from V and 9 bases from J; junction bases left unmatched: 26. The CDR3 totals 21 residues. CDR3 residues: CASSQLDSPTGSGTGSIEQFF. CDR3 DNA: TGCGCCAGCAGTCAACTGGATAGTCCCACAGGCAGTGGGACAGGGTCGATTGAGCAGTTCTTC.

V gene TRBV6-1 combines with J gene TRBJ1-3; weak D call: TRBD1 (6 bases). This CDR3 is built from 16 residues. Per germline, CDR1 MNHNS and CDR2 SASEGT. Trimming cost V 3 bases and J 4 bases, with 16 bases left between them. CDR3 nucleotide sequence: TGTGCCAGCAGTGAGGACAGAACAGCCCTCGGAAACACCATATATTTT. Encoded protein: CASSEDRTALGNTIYF.

This clone was picked up one time. The chain carries TRBV6-5 and TRBJ2-1, with 9 bases matching TRBD2. Trimming took 5 bases from V and 6 from J; bases not matched to a gene: 8. From germline, CDR1 is MNHEY and CDR2 SVGAGI. This CDR3 is 15 amino acids long. The CDR3 loop reads CASSPGTSPSNEQFF. The CDR3 coding sequence is TGTGCCAGCAGTCCCGGGACTAGCCCCTCCAATGAGCAGTTCTTC.